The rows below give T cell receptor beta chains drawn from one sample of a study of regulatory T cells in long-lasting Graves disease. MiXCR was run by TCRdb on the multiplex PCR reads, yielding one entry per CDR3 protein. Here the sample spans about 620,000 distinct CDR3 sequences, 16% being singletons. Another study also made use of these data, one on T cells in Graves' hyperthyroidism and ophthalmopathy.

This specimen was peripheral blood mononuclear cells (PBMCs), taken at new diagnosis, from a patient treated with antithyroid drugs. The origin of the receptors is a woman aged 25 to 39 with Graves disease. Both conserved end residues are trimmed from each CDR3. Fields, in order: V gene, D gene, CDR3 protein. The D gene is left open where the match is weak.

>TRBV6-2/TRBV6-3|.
ASSAPPGLSLSSYNEQF
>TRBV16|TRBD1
ASSLSTGVTEAF
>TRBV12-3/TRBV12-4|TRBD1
ASSPGPDRGTDTQY
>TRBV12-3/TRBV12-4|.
ASSLNRDNNQPQH
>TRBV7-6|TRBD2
ASSLFPGLAGVRNEQF
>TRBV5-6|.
ASSFGQPLPYNEQF
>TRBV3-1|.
ASSQGGADTQY
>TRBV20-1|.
SAGPHQETQY
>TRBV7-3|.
ASSLTATSYEQY
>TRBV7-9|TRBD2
ASISLGREYDTDTQY
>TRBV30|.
AWSIAGIATQY
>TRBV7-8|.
ASMRSGTNSGNTIY
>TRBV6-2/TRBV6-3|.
ASSYFVGSSGANVLT
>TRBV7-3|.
ASSLRGGTAPRTDTQY
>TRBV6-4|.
ASSVKAGTGELF
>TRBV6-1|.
ASTVLGNQPQH